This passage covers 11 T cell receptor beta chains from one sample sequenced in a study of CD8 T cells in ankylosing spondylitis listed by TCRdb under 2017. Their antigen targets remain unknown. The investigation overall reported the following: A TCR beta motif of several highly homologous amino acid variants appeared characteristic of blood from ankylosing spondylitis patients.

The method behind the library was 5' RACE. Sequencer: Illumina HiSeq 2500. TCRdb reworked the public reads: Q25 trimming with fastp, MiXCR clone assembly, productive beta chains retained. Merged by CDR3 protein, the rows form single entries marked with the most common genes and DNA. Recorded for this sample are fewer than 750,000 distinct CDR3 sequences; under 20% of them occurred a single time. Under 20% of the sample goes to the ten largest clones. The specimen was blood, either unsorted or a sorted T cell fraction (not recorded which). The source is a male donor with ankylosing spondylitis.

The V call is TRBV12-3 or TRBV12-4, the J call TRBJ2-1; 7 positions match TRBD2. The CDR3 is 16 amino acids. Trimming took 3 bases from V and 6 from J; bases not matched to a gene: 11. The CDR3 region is CASSFSATGGTNEQFF. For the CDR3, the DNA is TGTGCCAGCAGTTTCTCGGCAACCGGGGGGACCAATGAGCAGTTCTTC.

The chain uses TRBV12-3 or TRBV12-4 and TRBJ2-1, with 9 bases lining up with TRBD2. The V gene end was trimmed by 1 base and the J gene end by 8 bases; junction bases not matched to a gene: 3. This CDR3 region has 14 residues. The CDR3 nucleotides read TGTGCCAGCAGTTTAGGACTAGCGGTGGATGAGCAGTTCTTC. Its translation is CASSLGLAVDEQFF.

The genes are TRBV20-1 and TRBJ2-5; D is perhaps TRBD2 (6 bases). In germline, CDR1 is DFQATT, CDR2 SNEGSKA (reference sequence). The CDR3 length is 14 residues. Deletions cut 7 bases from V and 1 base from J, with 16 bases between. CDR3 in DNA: TGCAGTGGATTGCACGGGACTTTCCAAGAGACCCAGTACTTC. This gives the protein CSGLHGTFQETQYF.

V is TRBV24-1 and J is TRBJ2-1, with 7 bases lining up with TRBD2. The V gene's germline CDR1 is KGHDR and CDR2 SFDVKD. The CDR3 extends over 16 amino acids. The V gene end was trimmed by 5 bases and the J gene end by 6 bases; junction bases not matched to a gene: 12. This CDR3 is CATSGWGGSPINEQFF. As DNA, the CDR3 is TGTGCCACCAGTGGCTGGGGCGGGAGTCCCATCAATGAGCAGTTCTTC.

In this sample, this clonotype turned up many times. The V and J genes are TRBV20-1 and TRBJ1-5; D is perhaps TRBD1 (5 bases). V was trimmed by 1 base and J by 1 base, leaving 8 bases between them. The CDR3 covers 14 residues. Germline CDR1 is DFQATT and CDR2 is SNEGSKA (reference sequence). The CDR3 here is CSARGGGSNQPQHF. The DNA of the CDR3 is TGCAGTGCTAGAGGCGGGGGGAGCAATCAGCCCCAGCATTTT.

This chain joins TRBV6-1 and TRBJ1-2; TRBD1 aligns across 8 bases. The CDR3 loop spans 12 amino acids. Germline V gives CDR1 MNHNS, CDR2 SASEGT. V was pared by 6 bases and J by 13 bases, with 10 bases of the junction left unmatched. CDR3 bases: TGTGCCAGCAGGGCCTACAGGGGGAAATTCACCTTC. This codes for CASRAYRGKFTF.

CDR3 sequence: CAISPGPGQLVQETQYF. Here the CDR3 DNA reads TGTGCCATCAGTCCCGGCCCAGGACAGCTAGTACAAGAGACCCAGTACTTC. V and J are TRBV10-3 and TRBJ2-5, with D possibly TRBD1 on 6 matching bases. The CDR3 has 17 amino acids. V dropped 5 bases and J dropped 2 bases, with 21 bases sitting between them. In germline, CDR1 is ENHRY, CDR2 SYGVKD.

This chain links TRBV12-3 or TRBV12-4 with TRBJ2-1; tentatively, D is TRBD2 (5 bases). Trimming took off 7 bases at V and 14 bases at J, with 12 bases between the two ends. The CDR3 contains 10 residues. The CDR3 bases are TGTGCCAGCATTAGGTTCGGGAAGTTCTTC. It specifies CASIRFGKFF.

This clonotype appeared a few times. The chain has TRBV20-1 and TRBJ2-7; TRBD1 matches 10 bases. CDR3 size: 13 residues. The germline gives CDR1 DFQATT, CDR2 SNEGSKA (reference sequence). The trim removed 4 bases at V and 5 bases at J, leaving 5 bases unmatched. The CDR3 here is CSAIDRGRNEQYF. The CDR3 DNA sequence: TGCAGTGCTATTGACAGGGGGCGCAACGAGCAGTACTTC.

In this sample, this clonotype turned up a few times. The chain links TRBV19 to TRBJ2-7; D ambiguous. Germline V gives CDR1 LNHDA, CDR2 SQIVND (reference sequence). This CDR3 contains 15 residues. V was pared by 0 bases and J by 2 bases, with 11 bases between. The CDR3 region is CASSIDISRTYEQYF. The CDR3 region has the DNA TGTGCCAGTAGTATAGATATAAGTCGGACCTACGAGCAGTACTTC.

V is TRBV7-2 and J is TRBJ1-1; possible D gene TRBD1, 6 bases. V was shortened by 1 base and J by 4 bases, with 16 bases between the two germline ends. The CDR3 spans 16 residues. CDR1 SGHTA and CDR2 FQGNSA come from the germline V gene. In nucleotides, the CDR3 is TGTGCCAGCAGCTTAGGCAGGGGCCCCCTAGGCACTGAAGCTTTCTTT. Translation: CASSLGRGPLGTEAFF. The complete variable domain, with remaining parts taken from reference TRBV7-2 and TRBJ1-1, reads GAGVSQSPSNKVTEKGKDVELRCDPISGHTALYWYRQSLGQGLEFLIYFQGNSAPDKSGLPSDRFSAERTGGSVSTLTIQRTQQEDSAVYLCASSLGRGPLGTEAFFGQGTRLTVV.